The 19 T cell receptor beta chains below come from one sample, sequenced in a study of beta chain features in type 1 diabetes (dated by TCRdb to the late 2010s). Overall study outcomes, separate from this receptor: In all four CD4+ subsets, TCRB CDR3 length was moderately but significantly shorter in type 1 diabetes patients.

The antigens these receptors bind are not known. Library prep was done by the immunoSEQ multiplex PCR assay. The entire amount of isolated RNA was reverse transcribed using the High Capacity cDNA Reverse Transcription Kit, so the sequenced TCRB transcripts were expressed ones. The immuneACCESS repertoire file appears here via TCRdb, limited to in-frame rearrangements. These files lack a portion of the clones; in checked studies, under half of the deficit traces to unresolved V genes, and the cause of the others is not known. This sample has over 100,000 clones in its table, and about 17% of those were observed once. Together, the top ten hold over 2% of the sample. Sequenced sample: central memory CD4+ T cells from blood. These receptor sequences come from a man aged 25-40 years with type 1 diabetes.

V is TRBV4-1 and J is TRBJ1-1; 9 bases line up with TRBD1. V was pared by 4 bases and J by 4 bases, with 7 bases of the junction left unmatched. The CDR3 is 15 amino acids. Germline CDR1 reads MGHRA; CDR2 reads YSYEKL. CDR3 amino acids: CASSRGQGIPTEAFF. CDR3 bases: TGCGCCAGCAGCCGAGGACAGGGGATACCCACTGAAGCTTTCTTT.

The CDR3 protein is CASSVRDTNTGELFF. The CDR3 DNA is TGTGCCAGCAGTGTTCGGGACACCAACACCGGGGAGCTGTTTTTT. The V and J genes are TRBV6-1 and TRBJ2-2; TRBD1 is a possible D gene (6 bases). The V end lost 4 bases, the J end lost 2 bases, and 11 bases lay between the germline ends. This CDR3 spans 15 amino acids. Germline CDR1 is MNHNS and CDR2 is SASEGT.

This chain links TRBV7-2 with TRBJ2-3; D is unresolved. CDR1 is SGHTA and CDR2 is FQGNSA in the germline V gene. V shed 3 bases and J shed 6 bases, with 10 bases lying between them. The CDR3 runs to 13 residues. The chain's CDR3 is CASSFTKWDTQYF. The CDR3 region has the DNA TGTGCCAGCAGCTTCACAAAGTGGGATACGCAGTATTTT.

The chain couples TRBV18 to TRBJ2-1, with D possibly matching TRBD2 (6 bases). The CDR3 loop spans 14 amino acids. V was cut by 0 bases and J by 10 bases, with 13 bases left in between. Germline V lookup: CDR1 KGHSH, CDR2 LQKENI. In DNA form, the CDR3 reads TGTGCCAGCTCACCACCGTTGGAGGGGAGGGAGCAGTTCTTC. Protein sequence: CASSPPLEGREQFF.

CDR3 sequence reads: CASTPPNGDEQFF. The CDR3 DNA is TGTGCCAGCACCCCTCCGAACGGTGATGAGCAGTTCTTC. The chain carries TRBV4-2 and TRBJ2-1; D is uncertain. V shed 7 bases and J shed 8 bases, with 15 bases lying between them. The CDR3 is 13 amino acids. Germline CDR1 and CDR2: LGHNA and YNFKEQ.

Here the CDR3 reads CASSLGPDGARDTQYF. The DNA of the CDR3 is TGCGCCAGCAGCTTGGGCCCCGATGGGGCACGAGATACGCAGTATTTT. The V gene is TRBV5-1, the J gene TRBJ2-3; a weak D match, TRBD1 (5 bases). The germline gives CDR1 SGHRS, CDR2 YFSETQ. The CDR3 is made up of 16 amino acids. With 0 bases removed from V and 5 bases from J, the gap between germline ends came to 16 bases.

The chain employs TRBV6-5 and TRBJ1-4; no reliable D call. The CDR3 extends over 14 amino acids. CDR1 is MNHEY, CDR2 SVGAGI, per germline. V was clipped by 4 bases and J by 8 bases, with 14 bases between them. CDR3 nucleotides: TGTGCCAGCAGTTCCCCCTTTAACGGAGAAAAACTGTTTTTT. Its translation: CASSSPFNGEKLFF.

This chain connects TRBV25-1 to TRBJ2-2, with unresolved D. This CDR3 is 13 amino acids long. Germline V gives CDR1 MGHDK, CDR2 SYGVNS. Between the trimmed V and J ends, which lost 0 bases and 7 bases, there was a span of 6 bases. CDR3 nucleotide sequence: TGTGCCAGCAGTGAATATAGAAACGGGGAGCTGTTTTTT. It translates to CASSEYRNGELFF.

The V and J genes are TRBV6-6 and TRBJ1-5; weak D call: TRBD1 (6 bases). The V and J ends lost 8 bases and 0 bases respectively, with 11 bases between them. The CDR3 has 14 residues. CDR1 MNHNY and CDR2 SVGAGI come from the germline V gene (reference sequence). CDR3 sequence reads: CASLQGYSNQPQHF. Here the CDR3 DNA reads TGTGCCAGCCTACAGGGCTATAGCAATCAGCCCCAGCATTTT.

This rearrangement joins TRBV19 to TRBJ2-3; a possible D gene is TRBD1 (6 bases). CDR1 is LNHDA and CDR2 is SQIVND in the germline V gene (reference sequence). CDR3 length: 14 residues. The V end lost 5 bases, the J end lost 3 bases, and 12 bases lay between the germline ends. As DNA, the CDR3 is TGTGCCAGTAGTCAACAGGGTGGAACAGATACGCAGTATTTT. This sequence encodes CASSQQGGTDTQYF. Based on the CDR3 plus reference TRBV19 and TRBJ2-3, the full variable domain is DGGITQSPKYLFRKEGQNVTLSCEQNLNHDAMYWYRQDPGQGLRLIYYSQIVNDFQKGDIAEGYSVSREKKESFPLTVTSAQKNPTAFYLCASSQQGGTDTQYFGPGTRLTVL.

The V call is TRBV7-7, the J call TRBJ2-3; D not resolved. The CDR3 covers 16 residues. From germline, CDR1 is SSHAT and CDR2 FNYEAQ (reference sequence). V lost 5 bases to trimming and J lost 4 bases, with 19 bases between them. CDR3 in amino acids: CASSPGSRSYADTQYF. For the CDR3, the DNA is TGTGCCAGCAGCCCAGGATCGCGGAGTTACGCAGATACGCAGTATTTT.

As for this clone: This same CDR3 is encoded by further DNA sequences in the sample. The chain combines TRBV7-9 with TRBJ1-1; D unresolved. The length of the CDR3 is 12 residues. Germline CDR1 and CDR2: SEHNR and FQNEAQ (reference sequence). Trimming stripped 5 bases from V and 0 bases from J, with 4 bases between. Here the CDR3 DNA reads TGTGCCAGCAGCCTTATGAACACTGAAGCTTTCTTT. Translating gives CASSLMNTEAFF. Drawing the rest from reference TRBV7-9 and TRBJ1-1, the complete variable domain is DTGVSQNPRHKITKRGQNVTFRCDPISEHNRLYWYRQTLGQGPEFLTYFQNEAQLEKSRLLSDRFSAERPKGSFSTLEIQRTEQGDSAMYLCASSLMNTEAFFGQGTRLTVV.

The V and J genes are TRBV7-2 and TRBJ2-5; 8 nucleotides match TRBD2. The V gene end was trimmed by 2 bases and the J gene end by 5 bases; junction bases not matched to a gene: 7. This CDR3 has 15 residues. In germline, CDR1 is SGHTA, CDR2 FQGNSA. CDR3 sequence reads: CASSLQRGIGETQYF. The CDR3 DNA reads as TGTGCCAGCAGCTTACAGCGGGGGATAGGGGAGACCCAGTACTTC.

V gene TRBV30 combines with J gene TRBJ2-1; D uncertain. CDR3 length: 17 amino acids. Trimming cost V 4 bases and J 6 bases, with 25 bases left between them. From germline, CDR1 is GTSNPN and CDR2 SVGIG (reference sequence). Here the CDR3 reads CAWTHPGSGHRGNEQFF. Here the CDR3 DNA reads TGTGCCTGGACCCACCCTGGGTCCGGTCACCGCGGCAATGAGCAGTTCTTC. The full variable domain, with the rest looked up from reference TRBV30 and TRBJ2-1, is SQTIHQWPATLVQPVGSPLSLECTVEGTSNPNLYWYRQAAGRGLQLLFYSVGIGQISSEVPQNLSASRPQDRQFILSSKKLLLSDSGFYLCAWTHPGSGHRGNEQFFGPGTRLTVL.

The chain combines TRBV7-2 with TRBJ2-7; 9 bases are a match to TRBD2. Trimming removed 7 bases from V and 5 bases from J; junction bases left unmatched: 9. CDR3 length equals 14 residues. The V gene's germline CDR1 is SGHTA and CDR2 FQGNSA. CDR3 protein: CASKPGLASNEQYF. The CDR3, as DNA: TGTGCCAGCAAACCGGGACTAGCTTCCAACGAGCAGTACTTC.

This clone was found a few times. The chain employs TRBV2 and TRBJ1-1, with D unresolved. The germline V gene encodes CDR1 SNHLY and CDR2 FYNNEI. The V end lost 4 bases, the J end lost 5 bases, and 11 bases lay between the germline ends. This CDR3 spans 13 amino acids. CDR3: CASSVRGGTEAFF. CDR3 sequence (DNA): TGTGCCAGCAGTGTACGGGGAGGGACTGAAGCTTTCTTT.

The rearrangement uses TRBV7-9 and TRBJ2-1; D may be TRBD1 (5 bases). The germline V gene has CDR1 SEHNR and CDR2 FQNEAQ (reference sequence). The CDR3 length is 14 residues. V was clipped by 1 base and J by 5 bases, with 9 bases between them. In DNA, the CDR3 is TGTGCCAGCAGCTTAGTGGTACAGGACAATGAGCAGTTCTTC. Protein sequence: CASSLVVQDNEQFF.

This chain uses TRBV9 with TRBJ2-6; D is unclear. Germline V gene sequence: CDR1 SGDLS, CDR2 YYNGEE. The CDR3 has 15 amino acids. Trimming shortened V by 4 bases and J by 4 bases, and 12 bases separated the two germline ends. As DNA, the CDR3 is TGTGCCAGCAGCTTGGAGTGGGCGGGGGCCAACGTCCTGACTTTC. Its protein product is CASSLEWAGANVLTF.

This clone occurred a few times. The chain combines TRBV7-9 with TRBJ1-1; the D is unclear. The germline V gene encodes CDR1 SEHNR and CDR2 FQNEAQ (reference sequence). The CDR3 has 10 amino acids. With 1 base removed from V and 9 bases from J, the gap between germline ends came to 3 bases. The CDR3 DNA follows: TGTGCCAGCAGCTTAGAAAAAGCTTTCTTT. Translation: CASSLEKAFF.